The present T cell receptor beta chain was sequenced within a study of PD-L1 blockade in urothelial cancer. Sequencing used immunoSEQ multiplex PCR; TCRdb keeps in-frame clones, though not all of them. In the table there are some 89,000 clones, over 75% of which are singletons. Germline V gene data show CDR1 as SSHAT and CDR2 as FNYEAQ (reference sequence). The CDR3 covers 14 residues. Note on this clone: Relative to the germline gene, one junction end is altered; a read error may explain this.

Time point indicated: pretreatment peripheral blood. This TCR was recovered from a man aged 60-69 years with urothelial cancer. The chain recombines TRBV7-7 with TRBJ2-3; 8 bases are shared with TRBD1. The input for sequencing was PBMCs, taken around atezolizumab (anti-PD-L1) treatment. The CDR3 coding sequence is TGTGCTAGCAGCCCGACAGGGGGCACAGATACGCAGTATTTT. Amino acids: CASSPTGGTDTQYF.